The 26 T cell receptor beta chains below were found in one sample sequenced in a study of CD8 T cells in Susac syndrome. RNA in amounts of roughly 0.5 to 1 ug was reverse transcribed with random hexamers. TCRdb passed the immunoSEQ multiplex PCR reads through MiXCR, listing each CDR3 protein once. Counted here are 200,000 to 250,000 distinct CDR3 sequences, about 94% occurring once; the ten biggest clones make up approximately 0.15%. Specimen: CD4+ T cells from PBMCs. These receptors came from a human donor with Susac syndrome.

The chain has TRBV20-1 and TRBJ1-4; tentative D call: TRBD1 (6 bases). CDR1 and CDR2 (germline): DFQATT, SNEGSKA (reference sequence). With 4 bases removed from V and 7 bases from J, the gap between germline ends came to 10 bases. The CDR3 spans 12 residues. The CDR3 region is CSANTGREKLFF. For the CDR3, the DNA is TGCAGTGCTAACACAGGGCGTGAAAAACTGTTTTTT.

The gene calls are TRBV5-1 and TRBJ1-2; D is undetermined. Germline V gene data show CDR1 as SGHRS and CDR2 as YFSETQ. This CDR3 has 15 amino acids. V dropped 0 bases and J dropped 0 bases, with 9 bases sitting between them. CDR3 sequence (DNA): TGCGCCAGCAGCTTGGGTGGAGACTCTAACTATGGCTACACCTTC. This sequence encodes CASSLGGDSNYGYTF.

This chain connects TRBV30 to TRBJ2-5, with TRBD1 as a possible D gene (6 bases). V gave up 2 bases and J gave up 7 bases, with 20 bases separating them. The germline V gene encodes CDR1 GTSNPN and CDR2 SVGIG (reference sequence). The CDR3 runs 15 residues. The CDR3 DNA sequence: TGTGCCTGGAGTCCTACTCCGGACAGATCAGGGACCCAGTACTTC. Translated: CAWSPTPDRSGTQYF.

This chain uses TRBV24-1 with TRBJ2-3; 14 nucleotides line up with TRBD2. Germline trimming cut 4 bases from V and 5 bases from J; bases unmatched to any gene: 4. The CDR3 sequence is 16 residues long. Germline V CDR1 and CDR2: KGHDR, SFDVKD. The CDR3 is CATSDPGTSGGDTQYF. The CDR3 nucleotides are TGTGCCACCAGTGACCCCGGGACTAGCGGGGGAGATACGCAGTATTTT.

V is TRBV7-2 and J is TRBJ2-3, with TRBD1 identical over 7 bases. Germline assignment: CDR1 SGHTA and CDR2 FQGNSA. With 0 bases clipped from V and 1 base from J, the junction kept 4 bases outside the gene matches. The CDR3 covers 16 residues. The CDR3 sequence: CASSLAFQGGTDTQYF. The CDR3 bases are TGTGCCAGCAGCTTAGCGTTTCAGGGGGGCACAGATACGCAGTATTTT.

The V and J genes are TRBV13 and TRBJ2-5; D is unclear. Germline CDR1 and CDR2: PRHDT and FYEKMQ (reference sequence). The V end was cut by 6 bases, the J end by 5 bases, with 13 bases between. This CDR3 comprises 13 residues. CDR3 in amino acids: CASSRDGRETQYF. CDR3 sequence (DNA): TGTGCCAGCAGTCGCGACGGAAGGGAGACCCAGTACTTC.

The chain is built from TRBV7-9 and TRBJ2-7; 10 bases are shared with TRBD1. V gave up 7 bases and J gave up 7 bases; unmatched junction bases: 7. Germline lookup yields CDR1 SEHNR and CDR2 FQNEAQ (reference sequence). The CDR3 is 13 residues long. CDR3 sequence (DNA): TGTGCCAGCAATCGACAGGGGGCTTGGGAGCAGTACTTC. As protein: CASNRQGAWEQYF.

The chain is built from TRBV19 and TRBJ2-3; D gene uncertain. Trimming took 2 bases from V and 5 from J, leaving 8 bases between them. This CDR3 comprises 13 residues. Germline CDR1 and CDR2: LNHDA and SQIVND (reference sequence). DNA for the CDR3: TGTGCCAGTAGTATAAGGAGAGGAGATACGCAGTATTTT. Amino acids: CASSIRRGDTQYF.

This chain uses TRBV20-1 with TRBJ2-1, with 9 bases identical to TRBD2. The CDR3 runs 16 residues. Per the germline V gene, CDR1 is DFQATT and CDR2 is SNEGSKA (reference sequence). After removal of 6 bases from V and 11 bases from J, the junction contained 20 bases not matched to a gene. CDR3 in DNA: TGCAGTGCCAGCCCGGTGGTGACTAGCGGAAGTTTTAAGCAGTTCTTC. Amino acids: CSASPVVTSGSFKQFF.

The chain has TRBV30 and TRBJ1-2; 9 positions agree with TRBD1. V dropped 5 bases and J dropped 7; count of bases not matched to a gene: 5. Germline CDR1 is GTSNPN and CDR2 is SVGIG (reference sequence). This CDR3 is built from 12 residues. The CDR3 DNA follows: TGTGCCTGGGGGACAGGGTTTGCTGGCTACACCTTC. Translated, it gives CAWGTGFAGYTF.

This sequence joins TRBV7-6 and TRBJ1-3; D might be TRBD1 (5 bases). Trimming shortened V by 9 bases and J by 4 bases, and 7 bases separated the two germline ends. This CDR3 is built from 11 residues. Germline loops: CDR1 SGHVS, CDR2 FNYEAQ. Here the CDR3 reads CASGAGNTIYF. The CDR3 nucleotides are TGTGCCAGTGGGGCGGGAAACACCATATATTTT.

The chain recombines TRBV19 with TRBJ1-5; D is unclear. This CDR3 is built from 12 residues. The V gene lost 5 bases and the J gene lost 4 bases, with 6 bases spanning the gap. CDR1 is LNHDA, CDR2 SQIVND, per germline (reference sequence). CDR3 sequence reads: CASSLRNQPQHF. Here the CDR3 DNA reads TGTGCCAGTAGTCTAAGAAATCAGCCCCAGCATTTT.

This chain uses TRBV6-2 or TRBV6-3 with TRBJ2-1; 7 nucleotides align to TRBD1. The CDR3 is 17 residues long. Germline V CDR1 and CDR2: MNHEY, SVGEGT. The V and J ends lost 6 bases and 2 bases, in that order; junction bases with no gene match: 13. The CDR3 spells CASSTRTGDRPYNEQFF. The CDR3 nucleotides read TGTGCCAGCAGCACCAGGACAGGCGACCGTCCCTACAATGAGCAGTTCTTC.

The gene calls are TRBV20-1 and TRBJ2-2; 9 bases line up with TRBD1. Trimming cost V 5 bases and J 5 bases; bases outside gene matches: 3. The CDR3 is 13 residues long. CDR1 and CDR2 from the germline V gene are DFQATT and SNEGSKA (reference sequence). CDR3 DNA: TGCAGTGCTCGGACAGGGGCAACCGGGGAGCTGTTTTTT. Residues: CSARTGATGELFF.

The chain joins TRBV4-3 to TRBJ1-2, with D unresolved. CDR1 and CDR2 from the germline V gene are LGHNA and YSLEER. The CDR3 loop spans 15 amino acids. V was shortened by 1 base and J by 0 bases, with 9 bases between the two germline ends. The CDR3 loop reads CASSQGPVANYGYTF. In DNA, the CDR3 is TGCGCCAGCAGCCAAGGGCCAGTAGCTAACTATGGCTACACCTTC.

The chain has TRBV6-1 and TRBJ2-3; 9 nucleotides line up with TRBD1. In germline, CDR1 is MNHNS, CDR2 SASEGT. The CDR3 spans 13 residues. V was clipped by 6 bases and J by 3 bases; unmatched bases: 1. The CDR3 coding sequence is TGTGCCAGCAGACAGGGGGCAACAGATACGCAGTATTTT. It specifies CASRQGATDTQYF.

The chain joins TRBV30 to TRBJ1-1; TRBD1 is a possible D gene (5 bases). This CDR3 contains 12 residues. Germline assignment: CDR1 GTSNPN and CDR2 SVGIG (reference sequence). Trimming removed 2 bases from V and 7 bases from J, with 11 bases in between. The CDR3 here is CAWSQTGLEAFF. For the CDR3, the DNA is TGTGCCTGGAGTCAGACGGGACTTGAAGCTTTCTTT.

The chain links TRBV2 to TRBJ2-7; 7 bases line up with TRBD1. V was pared by 6 bases and J by 6 bases, with 11 bases of the junction left unmatched. The CDR3 runs to 14 residues. Germline CDR1 SNHLY, CDR2 FYNNEI. CDR3 bases: TGTGCCAGCAGCCCAGGACAGGTACTCTCCGAGCAGTACTTC. It is translated as CASSPGQVLSEQYF.

J is TRBJ1-6 and V is TRBV7-9; D not certain. This CDR3 has 14 amino acids. Trimming took off 6 bases at V and 10 bases at J, with 16 bases between the two ends. Germline CDR1 reads SEHNR; CDR2 reads FQNEAQ (reference sequence). CDR3 in DNA: TGTGCCAGCAGTTTGAATAGCGGTGAATCACCCCTCCACTTT. Residues: CASSLNSGESPLHF.

The chain joins TRBV6-2 or TRBV6-3 to TRBJ2-3, with 8 bases lining up with TRBD2. V was pared by 2 bases and J by 6 bases, with 7 bases of the junction left unmatched. CDR3 length: 15 amino acids. Per the germline V gene, CDR1 is MNHEY and CDR2 is SVGEGT. In DNA form, the CDR3 reads TGTGCCAGCAGTTACACGGGGGGGGCCTGGGATACGCAGTATTTT. Protein: CASSYTGGAWDTQYF.

The chain combines TRBV19 with TRBJ2-1; D is possibly TRBD2 (5 bases). This CDR3 is 15 amino acids long. Trimming cost V 3 bases and J 8 bases, with 17 bases left between them. Germline V gene lookup returns CDR1 LNHDA and CDR2 SQIVND (reference sequence). This chain's CDR3 is CASSINVATSDEQFF. CDR3 nucleotide sequence: TGTGCCAGTAGTATTAACGTAGCGACCTCCGATGAGCAGTTCTTC.

V is TRBV20-1 and J is TRBJ1-6, with D uncertain. CDR3 length equals 15 residues. Germline V gene lookup returns CDR1 DFQATT and CDR2 SNEGSKA (reference sequence). V lost 1 base and J lost 7, with 14 bases in between. The CDR3 nucleotides read TGCAGTGCTAGAGTACGGAGGGTAGTAAATTCACCCCTCCACTTT. Protein sequence: CSARVRRVVNSPLHF.

Comment on this clonotype: The DNA is omitted, as the CDR3 cannot be located on it reliably, and the CDR3 follows TCRdb's listing. The chain is built from TRBV2 and TRBJ2-2; no check of the table's D call, TRBD2, against the DNA was made. CDR1 and CDR2 (germline): SNHLY, FYNNEI. The CDR3 spans 16 residues, counting both ends. This chain's CDR3 is CASAIVGPDTPGSCFF.

Only a few counts were recorded for this clonotype. The genes are TRBV28 and TRBJ1-2, with D unresolved. Germline V gives CDR1 MDHEN, CDR2 SYDVKM. CDR3 length: 12 amino acids. V shed 6 bases and J shed 5 bases, with 10 bases lying between them. CDR3 in DNA: TGTGCCAGCAGCCGAAGGGAGTATGGCTACACCTTC. This translates into CASSRREYGYTF.

J is TRBJ1-5 and V is TRBV15; D uncertain. Germline V gene sequence: CDR1 LNHNV, CDR2 YYDKDF (reference sequence). With 4 bases removed from V and 4 bases from J, the gap between germline ends came to 11 bases. This CDR3 is 14 amino acids long. CDR3 in amino acids: CATSTQYGNQPQHF. DNA for the CDR3: TGTGCCACCAGCACCCAGTACGGTAATCAGCCCCAGCATTTT.

The chain has TRBV4-3 and TRBJ1-1; perhaps TRBD1 as D (5 bases). V was shortened by 0 bases and J by 6 bases, with 14 bases between the two germline ends. The CDR3 sequence is 15 residues long. The V gene's germline CDR1 is LGHNA and CDR2 YSLEER. The DNA for the CDR3 is TGCGCCAGCAGCCAAGAGTGGGGCGGCGGCGCTGAAGCTTTCTTT. Protein sequence: CASSQEWGGGAEAFF.